Listed here are 22 T cell receptor beta chains from one sample, sequenced in a study of T cells in narcolepsy. Assay: immunoSEQ multiplex PCR; the TCRdb copy retains only in-frame clones and omits some. This table has about 30,000 clones, around 86% appearing once. Sample: CD45RA- memory CD4+ T cells from PBMCs. The receptors come from a human donor with narcolepsy.

The chain links TRBV5-8 to TRBJ2-5; D is possibly TRBD2 (5 bases). Trimming pared 0 bases from V and 2 bases from J, leaving 8 bases between. Germline-derived CDR1 and CDR2 are SGHTS and YDEGEE. CDR3 length: 14 amino acids. The CDR3 DNA is TGTGCCAGCAGCTTGGATCCGGGACAAGAGACCCAGTACTTC. Amino acid sequence: CASSLDPGQETQYF.

This clone was found a few times. V and J are TRBV30 and TRBJ1-5; D unresolved. Trimming removed 1 base from V and 0 bases from J, with 7 bases in between. This CDR3 is 14 amino acids long. The germline V gene encodes CDR1 GTSNPN and CDR2 SVGIG (reference sequence). The CDR3 sequence is CAWSDGVSNQPQHF. The CDR3 coding sequence is TGTGCCTGGAGTGACGGGGTTAGCAATCAGCCCCAGCATTTT.

Comments on this clone: The sample holds other DNA sequences that translate to the same CDR3. V usage is TRBV4-3 and J usage is TRBJ2-5, with TRBD2 as a possible D gene (5 bases). V was trimmed by 1 base and J by 5 bases, leaving 8 bases between them. From germline, CDR1 is LGHNA and CDR2 YSLEER. This CDR3 has 13 residues. Here the CDR3 reads CASSQVPGETQYF. The CDR3 nucleotides read TGCGCCAGCAGCCAAGTACCGGGGGAGACCCAGTACTTC.

CDR3 nucleotides: TGTGCCAGCAGTGACGACAGGGGGCGGGACAATCAGCCCCAGCATTTT. Its translation is CASSDDRGRDNQPQHF. This chain links TRBV6-1 with TRBJ1-5; 10 bases align to TRBD1. J gave up 3 bases and V 3 bases, and 5 bases lay outside the gene matches. This CDR3 contains 16 residues. Germline V lookup: CDR1 MNHNS, CDR2 SASEGT.

V and J are TRBV7-8 and TRBJ2-7; D not resolved. Per germline, CDR1 SGHVS and CDR2 FQNEAQ. V was trimmed by 0 bases and J by 4 bases, leaving 7 bases between them. There are 13 residues in the CDR3. This CDR3 reads CASSLAPVYEQYF. Here the CDR3 DNA reads TGTGCCAGCAGCTTAGCGCCCGTTTACGAGCAGTACTTC.

This clone turned up a few times. The chain recombines TRBV10-3 with TRBJ1-3, with D hard to call. CDR3 length: 11 residues. The germline V gene encodes CDR1 ENHRY and CDR2 SYGVKD. Trimming took 5 bases from V and 6 from J, leaving 5 bases between them. The CDR3 nucleotides read TGTGCCATCAGTTATCAAAACACCATATATTTT. This encodes CAISYQNTIYF.

The chain recombines TRBV10-1 with TRBJ2-3, with a weak D call TRBD2 (6 bases). This CDR3 spans 17 amino acids. The V end lost 2 bases, the J end lost 0 bases, and 15 bases lay between the germline ends. Germline CDR1 WNHNN, CDR2 SYGVQD (reference sequence). CDR3 protein: CASSEEGGLGSTDTQYF. For the CDR3, the DNA is TGCGCCAGCAGTGAGGAGGGAGGTCTAGGTAGCACAGATACGCAGTATTTT.

The rearrangement links TRBV19 to TRBJ1-1, with 9 bases aligning to TRBD1. With V trimmed by 6 bases and J by 4 bases, 3 bases remained unmatched. CDR3 size: 13 residues. Germline V gives CDR1 LNHDA, CDR2 SQIVND (reference sequence). The CDR3 nucleotides are TGTGCCAGTAGCAGGACAGGGGCCACTGAAGCTTTCTTT. Translated: CASSRTGATEAFF.

V is TRBV28 and J is TRBJ1-1, with D uncertain. In germline, CDR1 is MDHEN, CDR2 SYDVKM. This CDR3 is built from 14 residues. Deletions cut 5 bases from V and 0 bases from J, with 10 bases between. The CDR3 nucleotides are TGTGCCAGCAGTCGGGTGGAATTGAACACTGAAGCTTTCTTT. The encoded protein is CASSRVELNTEAFF.

The V gene is TRBV11-2, the J gene TRBJ2-7; 9 bases match TRBD1. V dropped 4 bases and J dropped 7; count of bases not matched to a gene: 8. This CDR3 region has 14 residues. The germline CDR1 and CDR2 sequences are SGHAT and FQNNGV. The CDR3 nucleotides are TGTGCCAGCAGCTCCGGGACAGGGAGTTCGGAGCAGTACTTC. Encoded protein: CASSSGTGSSEQYF. Combining the CDR3 with reference TRBV11-2 and TRBJ2-7 gives the whole variable domain EAGVAQSPRYKIIEKRQSVAFWCNPISGHATLYWYQQILGQGPKLLIQFQNNGVVDDSQLPKDRFSAERLKGVDSTLKIQPAKLEDSAVYLCASSSGTGSSEQYFGPGTRLTVT.

The V and J genes are TRBV7-9 and TRBJ2-2; D perhaps matches TRBD2 (6 bases). The CDR3 consists of 15 residues. Germline CDR1 and CDR2: SEHNR and FQNEAQ (reference sequence). V was cut by 2 bases and J by 6 bases, with 13 bases left in between. As DNA, the CDR3 is TGTGCCAGCAGCTTAAATGAAGGAGGGCCCGGGGAGCTGTTTTTT. Its protein product is CASSLNEGGPGELFF.

The V gene is TRBV19, the J gene TRBJ1-3; D not certain. This CDR3 spans 14 amino acids. The germline CDR1 and CDR2 sequences are LNHDA and SQIVND (reference sequence). V lost 6 bases to trimming and J lost 0 bases, with 9 bases between them. The CDR3 is CASSLTSSGNTIYF. The CDR3 nucleotides read TGTGCCAGTAGCTTAACAAGCTCTGGAAACACCATATATTTT.

The chain uses TRBV29-1 and TRBJ2-1, with TRBD1 identical over 9 bases. The CDR3 is 16 residues long. Germline CDR1 SQVTM, CDR2 ANQGSEA. The ends lost 6 bases at V and 3 bases at J; junction bases unmatched: 12. The CDR3 bases are TGCAGCGTCGGACAGGGGAACGTTTTCGGCTACAATGAGCAGTTCTTC. This translates into CSVGQGNVFGYNEQFF.

Notes on this clone: This sample includes further DNA sequences coding for the same CDR3. The gene calls are TRBV19 and TRBJ2-2, with 7 bases fitting TRBD2. V was pared by 6 bases and J by 0 bases, with 4 bases of the junction left unmatched. CDR3 size: 15 residues. Germline values: CDR1 LNHDA, CDR2 SQIVND (reference sequence). The CDR3, as DNA: TGTGCCAGTAGAAGGGGACTAACGAACACCGGGGAGCTGTTTTTT. It encodes CASRRGLTNTGELFF.

V and J are TRBV29-1 and TRBJ2-7, with 8 bases aligning to TRBD1. With V trimmed by 6 bases and J by 6 bases, 10 bases remained unmatched. CDR3 length equals 13 residues. Per the germline V gene, CDR1 is SQVTM and CDR2 is ANQGSEA. In DNA form, the CDR3 reads TGCAGCGTAGCCGGGACAGGCTCGACCGAGCAGTACTTC. Protein: CSVAGTGSTEQYF.

This chain uses TRBV5-1 with TRBJ2-7; a weak D match, TRBD2 (6 bases). The CDR3 loop spans 14 amino acids. V lost 0 bases and J 2 bases, leaving 9 bases between the germline ends. In germline, CDR1 is SGHRS, CDR2 YFSETQ. CDR3 sequence (DNA): TGCGCCAGCAGCTTGGGGGGGGACCCCTACGAGCAGTACTTC. Translating gives CASSLGGDPYEQYF.

Only a few counts were recorded for this clone. CDR3 amino acids: CASSGRTGGINNSPLHF. In DNA form, the CDR3 reads TGTGCCAGCAGCGGTCGGACAGGGGGCATCAATAATTCACCCCTCCACTTT. The rearrangement uses TRBV5-8 and TRBJ1-6; 11 nucleotides line up with TRBD1. V trimming: 4 bases; J trimming: 5 bases; junction bases outside the gene matches: 8. The CDR3 is 17 residues long. Germline assignment: CDR1 SGHTS and CDR2 YDEGEE.

The gene calls are TRBV6-1 and TRBJ1-1, with D perhaps matching TRBD1 (6 bases). CDR3 size: 13 residues. Germline V gives CDR1 MNHNS, CDR2 SASEGT. Trimming took 7 bases from V and 1 from J, leaving 10 bases between them. The DNA for the CDR3 is TGTGCCAGCAACATGGGACAGAACACTGAAGCTTTCTTT. Translated, it gives CASNMGQNTEAFF.

This chain links TRBV6-1 with TRBJ2-3, with 7 bases that match TRBD2. The V segment lost 10 bases and the J segment 2 bases; nucleotides outside the gene matches: 9. This CDR3 contains 14 residues. CDR1 and CDR2 (germline): MNHNS, SASEGT. In DNA, the CDR3 is TGTGCCATCCAGAGGGAGGGGACCACAGATACGCAGTATTTT. Protein: CAIQREGTTDTQYF.

The chain links TRBV10-3 to TRBJ1-5; possible D gene TRBD1, 6 bases. Germline CDR1 is ENHRY and CDR2 is SYGVKD. The CDR3 runs 15 residues. Trimming removed 5 bases at V and 1 base at J, with 12 bases between. In DNA, the CDR3 is TGTGCCATCAGTATGGACAGTGGCAGCAATCAGCCCCAGCATTTT. Amino acids: CAISMDSGSNQPQHF.

The V and J genes are TRBV6-1 and TRBJ2-1, with unresolved D. In germline, CDR1 is MNHNS, CDR2 SASEGT. The CDR3 spans 13 residues. V shed 3 bases and J shed 7 bases, with 10 bases lying between them. CDR3 in amino acids: CASSDARRNEQFF. The CDR3 coding sequence is TGTGCCAGCAGTGACGCTCGAAGGAATGAGCAGTTCTTC.

This chain joins TRBV2 and TRBJ2-5, with TRBD1 matching over 8 bases. The CDR3 length is 14 residues. CDR1 and CDR2 (germline): SNHLY, FYNNEI. The trim removed 5 bases at V and 7 bases at J, leaving 9 bases unmatched. The CDR3 region is CASSSDRGRGTQYF. Written as DNA, the CDR3 is TGTGCCAGCAGTTCCGACAGGGGCCGGGGGACCCAGTACTTC.